This T cell receptor beta chain is from a study of blood T cells in healthy people across ages. Study-level results: There was a strong correlation between TCR beta diversity and naive T cell percentage.

Together with a sample-barcoded 5' primer, a J-beta primer mix was included in a second PCR lasting about 7 to 11 cycles. TCRdb fed the 5' RACE reads into MiXCR, producing one record per CDR3 protein. Among 1.5 million to 2 million distinct CDR3 sequences, approximately 28% were seen once, and the ten largest hold around 7.7%. Isolated PBMCs totaled at least 7 million in each sample. On this clonotype itself: Its antigen remains unknown.

Trimming cost V 4 bases and J 7 bases, with 14 bases left between them. The V gene's germline CDR1 is GTSNPN and CDR2 SVGIG (reference sequence). The CDR3 is 13 amino acids. The specimen was blood. The V call is TRBV30, the J call TRBJ2-1, with D perhaps matching TRBD2 (6 bases). The TCR sequence derives from a young woman in good health. The CDR3 loop reads CAWIRIAANEQFF. CDR3 nucleotide sequence: TGTGCCTGGATTCGAATAGCGGCAAATGAGCAGTTCTTC.